This passage covers 18 T cell receptor beta chains from one sample sequenced in a study of cytomegalovirus exposure and HLA in healthy donors. Libraries were prepared by immunoSEQ multiplex PCR; TCRdb keeps only in-frame clonotypes and omits some of them. The table includes 71,000 or so clones, about 94% detected once. The sample consisted of PBMCs. These receptors all stem from a woman aged 18-30 years in good health and CMV-seronegative.

V gene TRBV6-5 combines with J gene TRBJ1-2; D possibly corresponds to TRBD1 (6 bases). Germline CDR1 MNHEY, CDR2 SVGAGI. This CDR3 comprises 15 residues. V gave up 6 bases and J gave up 6 bases, with 20 bases separating them. CDR3 bases: TGTGCCAGCAGCCATCCAAGGGGGGGAGAGGATGGCTACACCTTC. As protein: CASSHPRGGEDGYTF.

V usage is TRBV28 and J usage is TRBJ2-7, with 8 bases matching TRBD2. Unmatched junction bases numbered 7, after V lost 4 bases and J lost 5 bases. The CDR3 length is 14 residues. Per germline, CDR1 MDHEN and CDR2 SYDVKM. CDR3 residues: CASSSGLVLNEQYF. The CDR3 DNA follows: TGTGCCAGCAGTTCGGGACTAGTCCTGAACGAGCAGTACTTC.

The chain carries TRBV4-3 and TRBJ2-1; 9 positions agree with TRBD2. CDR1 LGHNA and CDR2 YSLEER come from the germline V gene. The V gene end was trimmed by 0 bases and the J gene end by 9 bases; junction bases not matched to a gene: 6. This CDR3 spans 15 amino acids. The CDR3 protein is CASSQEGRGGTEQFF. Here the CDR3 DNA reads TGCGCCAGCAGCCAAGAGGGGCGGGGGGGCACTGAGCAGTTCTTC.

V gene TRBV11-3 combines with J gene TRBJ1-1, with D maybe TRBD1 (5 bases). Per germline, CDR1 SGHNT and CDR2 YENEEA. The CDR3 is made up of 12 amino acids. Trimming shortened V by 4 bases and J by 5 bases, and 8 bases separated the two germline ends. CDR3 in DNA: TGTGCCAGCAGCTACGGGGGAACTGAAGCTTTCTTT. As protein: CASSYGGTEAFF.

V is TRBV9 and J is TRBJ2-7; TRBD1 aligns across 8 bases. CDR3 length equals 15 residues. CDR1 SGDLS and CDR2 YYNGEE come from the germline V gene. After removal of 4 bases from V and 0 bases from J, the junction contained 6 bases not matched to a gene. The CDR3 region is CASSSQGESSYEQYF. The CDR3 DNA is TGTGCCAGCAGCTCACAGGGGGAAAGCTCCTACGAGCAGTACTTC.

The V gene is TRBV7-3, the J gene TRBJ2-3; D perhaps matches TRBD2 (6 bases). The V gene's germline CDR1 is SGHTA and CDR2 FQGTGA. The CDR3 contains 15 residues. V lost 4 bases and J 2 bases, leaving 13 bases between the germline ends. CDR3 sequence: CASSSTGLFTDTQYF. CDR3 DNA: TGTGCCAGCAGCTCAACGGGACTGTTCACAGATACGCAGTATTTT.

The V gene is TRBV13, the J gene TRBJ2-4; 12 bases are shared with TRBD2. Trimming removed 0 bases from V and 7 bases from J; junction bases left unmatched: 1. This CDR3 is built from 15 residues. Looked up from germline, CDR1 is PRHDT and CDR2 is FYEKMQ (reference sequence). CDR3 coding DNA: TGTGCCAGCAGCTTAGGACTAGCGGGGGGTAACATTCAGTACTTC. Its protein is CASSLGLAGGNIQYF.

The V call is TRBV2, the J call TRBJ2-3, with 8 bases identical to TRBD2. The ends lost 2 bases at V and 2 bases at J; junction bases unmatched: 9. The CDR3 is made up of 17 amino acids. The germline CDR1 and CDR2 sequences are SNHLY and FYNNEI. The CDR3 DNA is TGTGCCAGCAGTGAATCGGGAGGGAGGAGGGCCACAGATACGCAGTATTTT. Protein: CASSESGGRRATDTQYF.

The chain couples TRBV6-1 to TRBJ1-2, with 10 bases identical to TRBD1. The CDR3 sequence is 14 residues long. Germline lookup yields CDR1 MNHNS and CDR2 SASEGT. With V trimmed by 2 bases and J by 8 bases, 5 bases remained unmatched. The CDR3 sequence: CASSERTGGGGYTF. The CDR3 nucleotides read TGTGCCAGCAGTGAACGGACAGGGGGAGGGGGCTACACCTTC.

V gene TRBV7-9 combines with J gene TRBJ2-3, with TRBD2 identical over 11 bases. CDR3 length: 14 amino acids. The germline CDR1 and CDR2 sequences are SEHNR and FQNEAQ (reference sequence). With V trimmed by 8 bases and J by 7 bases, 8 bases remained unmatched. In DNA form, the CDR3 reads TGTGCCAGCCTTAGCGGGGGGGTCGTCCATACGCAGTATTTT. It encodes CASLSGGVVHTQYF.

The V call is TRBV30, the J call TRBJ2-2; D not resolved. There are 12 residues in the CDR3. The germline gives CDR1 GTSNPN, CDR2 SVGIG (reference sequence). V was cut by 8 bases and J by 8 bases, with 15 bases left in between. The CDR3 region is CALSSGSGELFF. The DNA for the CDR3 is TGTGCCCTCTCGTCCGGGTCAGGGGAGCTGTTTTTT. The full variable domain, its missing parts supplied by reference TRBV30 and TRBJ2-2, is SQTIHQWPATLVQPVGSPLSLECTVEGTSNPNLYWYRQAAGRGLQLLFYSVGIGQISSEVPQNLSASRPQDRQFILSSKKLLLSDSGFYLCALSSGSGELFFGEGSRLTVL.

The chain combines TRBV4-2 with TRBJ2-2, with 10 bases fitting TRBD2. This CDR3 has 17 amino acids. Germline trimming cut 0 bases from V and 8 bases from J; bases unmatched to any gene: 9. The germline CDR1 and CDR2 sequences are LGHNA and YNFKEQ. The CDR3, as DNA: TGTGCCAGCAGCCAAGATTGGCTAGCGGGGGCCGAAGGGGAGCTGTTTTTT. Protein product: CASSQDWLAGAEGELFF.

V gene TRBV10-3 combines with J gene TRBJ2-3; 11 nucleotides align to TRBD2. Trimming cost V 10 bases and J 4 bases; bases outside gene matches: 7. The CDR3 runs 14 residues. The germline V gene encodes CDR1 ENHRY and CDR2 SYGVKD. CDR3: CATDSGGDADTQYF. The DNA for the CDR3 is TGTGCCACGGATAGCGGGGGGGACGCAGATACGCAGTATTTT.

DNA of the CDR3: TGTGCCAGCAGCTCTCAGCGGGCAGATACGCAGTATTTT. Residues: CASSSQRADTQYF. The chain employs TRBV11-2 and TRBJ2-3; tentatively, D is TRBD2 (6 bases). The CDR3 sequence is 13 residues long. V was pared by 4 bases and J by 4 bases, with 9 bases between. Per the germline V gene, CDR1 is SGHAT and CDR2 is FQNNGV.

A single count supports this clone. The chain employs TRBV6-5 and TRBJ2-1, with D tentatively TRBD1 (6 bases). Germline V gene data show CDR1 as MNHEY and CDR2 as SVGAGI. The CDR3 covers 15 residues. V dropped 6 bases and J dropped 0 bases, with 12 bases sitting between them. The CDR3 region has the DNA TGTGCCAGCAGATTCCAGGGGAACTCCTACAATGAGCAGTTCTTC. Its translation is CASRFQGNSYNEQFF.

This rearrangement joins TRBV28 to TRBJ2-2; the D gene is possibly TRBD1 (5 bases). The CDR3 loop spans 15 amino acids. V gave up 6 bases and J gave up 0 bases, with 11 bases separating them. The germline gives CDR1 MDHEN, CDR2 SYDVKM. The CDR3 loop reads CASRGARANTGELFF. CDR3 bases: TGTGCCAGCAGGGGCGCCAGGGCGAACACCGGGGAGCTGTTTTTT.

This chain connects TRBV27 to TRBJ2-1, with a weak D call TRBD2 (6 bases). V was trimmed by 5 bases and J by 4 bases, leaving 18 bases between them. This CDR3 has 16 amino acids. Germline V CDR1 and CDR2: MNHEY, SMNVEV (reference sequence). In DNA form, the CDR3 reads TGTGCCAGCAGTGGCTTAGGGGCGGGACTTTACAATGAGCAGTTCTTC. Encoded protein: CASSGLGAGLYNEQFF.

The chain recombines TRBV18 with TRBJ2-3; tentatively, D is TRBD2 (5 bases). V lost 6 bases, J lost 5 bases, and 9 bases lay in between. The germline gives CDR1 KGHSH, CDR2 LQKENI. The CDR3 length is 12 residues. CDR3 sequence (DNA): TGTGCCAGCTCCCCCGAGGGAGATACGCAGTATTTT. This translates into CASSPEGDTQYF. The variable domain in full, with the rest retrieved from reference TRBV18 and TRBJ2-3, is NAGVMQNPRHLVRRRGQEARLRCSPMKGHSHVYWYRQLPEEGLKFMVYLQKENIIDESGMPKERFSAEFPKEGPSILRIQQVVRGDSAAYFCASSPEGDTQYFGPGTRLTVL.